This TCR beta chain was recovered during a study of T cell changes during pregnancy in multiple sclerosis. Assay: immunoSEQ multiplex PCR; the TCRdb copy retains only in-frame clones and omits some. The data show approximately 100,000 clones, about 94% seen once. J lost 15 bases, V lost 5 bases, and 7 bases had no gene match. The CDR3 is 11 residues long. The V gene's germline CDR1 is GTSNPN and CDR2 SVGIG (reference sequence). J is TRBJ2-1 and V is TRBV30, with 10 bases identical to TRBD2. The TCR was taken from a female donor with multiple sclerosis, enrolled in a pregnancy study. This specimen was peripheral blood, taken in the third trimester of pregnancy. The CDR3 loop reads CAWARTSGLFF. Here the CDR3 DNA reads TGTGCCTGGGCAAGGACTAGCGGTCTGTTCTTC.